This entry lists 32 T cell receptor beta chains sequenced from one sample in a study of T cells of healthy individuals. In TCRdb, the 5' RACE reads were re-called with MiXCR into one record per CDR3 protein. The profile shows tens of thousands of distinct CDR3 sequences, roughly 14% of them singletons. The receptors were sampled from a human donor in good health.

Only a few counts were recorded for this clonotype. This chain joins TRBV6-5 and TRBJ1-1, with TRBD1 matching 7 bases. The CDR3 is made up of 12 amino acids. Germline CDR1 and CDR2: MNHEY and SVGAGI. The V gene end was trimmed by 9 bases and the J gene end by 3 bases; junction bases not matched to a gene: 4. The CDR3 region is CARQGFDTEAFF. The DNA of the CDR3 is TGTGCCAGACAGGGGTTTGACACTGAAGCTTTCTTT.

This clonotype was seen at least ten times. This chain connects TRBV28 to TRBJ1-2; D is unresolved. V lost 2 bases to trimming and J lost 6 bases, with 1 base between them. Germline V gene data show CDR1 as MDHEN and CDR2 as SYDVKM. CDR3 length equals 10 residues. This chain's CDR3 is CASSLHGYTF. CDR3 DNA: TGTGCCAGCAGTTTACATGGCTACACCTTC.

The chain combines TRBV6-2 or TRBV6-3 with TRBJ1-2; the D gene is possibly TRBD1 (5 bases). CDR1 and CDR2 (germline): MNHEY, SVGEGT. Trimming removed 5 bases at V and 4 bases at J, with 20 bases between. The CDR3 spans 16 residues. As DNA, the CDR3 is TGTGCCAGCAGTACCTCTTTCCGGCGACAGACCTATGGCTACACCTTC. It specifies CASSTSFRRQTYGYTF.

This clonotype is labeled as medium-sized. The CDR3 DNA is TGCAGCGTTGAAGAAGCGGTGGAGCAGTACTTC. This gives the protein CSVEEAVEQYF. J is TRBJ2-7 and V is TRBV29-1; D is perhaps TRBD2 (5 bases). This CDR3 has 11 residues. V lost 0 bases to trimming and J lost 7 bases, with 7 bases between them. Looked up from germline, CDR1 is SQVTM and CDR2 is ANQGSEA.

This clonotype was recorded a few times. The chain employs TRBV29-1 and TRBJ1-4, with D possibly TRBD1 on 6 matching bases. This CDR3 region has 13 residues. Germline CDR1 is SQVTM and CDR2 is ANQGSEA. Between the trimmed V and J ends, which lost 7 bases and 0 bases, there was a span of 9 bases. The CDR3 is CSAGDTTNEKLFF. The CDR3 DNA reads TGCAGCGCGGGGGACACAACTAATGAAAAACTGTTTTTT.

In this sample, this clonotype turned up a few times. This chain connects TRBV5-1 to TRBJ1-2, with a possible D match to TRBD1 (5 bases). Trimming stripped 4 bases from V and 3 bases from J, with 13 bases between. CDR1 and CDR2 from the germline V gene are SGHRS and YFSETQ. The CDR3 is 14 residues long. CDR3 sequence: CASSRAGVYYGYTF. The CDR3 coding sequence is TGCGCCAGCAGCCGAGCGGGGGTATACTATGGCTACACCTTC.

The sample holds a few counts of this clonotype. V gene TRBV7-3 combines with J gene TRBJ1-2; no clear D gene. The CDR3 contains 15 residues. Germline-derived CDR1 and CDR2 are SGHTA and FQGTGA. V dropped 5 bases and J dropped 0 bases, with 13 bases sitting between them. In DNA, the CDR3 is TGTGCCAGCAGCCCCGGGCGGAGCGCTAACTATGGCTACACCTTC. Amino acids: CASSPGRSANYGYTF.

This clonotype occurred many times. CDR3 coding DNA: TGTGCCAGCAGTTGGTCCCGCGGGCACAATGAGCAGTTCTTC. Protein sequence: CASSWSRGHNEQFF. The gene calls are TRBV28 and TRBJ2-1, with TRBD2 as a possible D gene (5 bases). The germline gives CDR1 MDHEN, CDR2 SYDVKM. The CDR3 is 14 residues long. V gave up 4 bases and J gave up 5 bases, with 12 bases separating them.

This clonotype showed up many times. The chain joins TRBV3-1 to TRBJ2-1; 10 bases agree with TRBD1. The germline gives CDR1 LGHDT, CDR2 YNNKEL (reference sequence). J lost 5 bases, V lost 0 bases, and 13 bases had no gene match. This CDR3 comprises 19 residues. The CDR3 bases are TGTGCCAGCAGCCAAGATGAGTGGACAGGGGGTGGACTGGACAATGAGCAGTTCTTC. Translated, it gives CASSQDEWTGGGLDNEQFF.

The count of this clonotype is one. The genes are TRBV5-1 and TRBJ1-6; 9 bases are a match to TRBD1. With V trimmed by 2 bases and J by 6 bases, 0 bases remained unmatched. The CDR3 loop spans 14 amino acids. The V gene's germline CDR1 is SGHRS and CDR2 YFSETQ. Here the CDR3 reads CASSLQGANSPLHF. CDR3 sequence (DNA): TGCGCCAGCAGCTTACAGGGGGCTAATTCACCCCTCCACTTT. Based on the CDR3 plus reference TRBV5-1 and TRBJ1-6, the full variable domain is KAGVTQTPRYLIKTRGQQVTLSCSPISGHRSVSWYQQTPGQGLQFLFEYFSETQRNKGNFPGRFSGRQFSNSRSEMNVSTLELGDSALYLCASSLQGANSPLHFGNGTRLTVT.

This clonotype was seen more than once but under ten times. The V gene is TRBV5-1, the J gene TRBJ2-5; D unresolved. The CDR3 is 14 amino acids. V lost 1 base to trimming and J lost 2 bases, with 9 bases between them. Germline assignment: CDR1 SGHRS and CDR2 YFSETQ. The DNA for the CDR3 is TGCGCCAGCAGCTTGCTCTGGGGACAAGAGACCCAGTACTTC. It codes for CASSLLWGQETQYF.

This clonotype was observed a few times. In DNA form, the CDR3 reads TGTGCCACCAGTCCAAGGCAGGTCGGCAATCAGCCCCAGCATTTT. The encoded protein is CATSPRQVGNQPQHF. The chain has TRBV24-1 and TRBJ1-5; D is unclear. V was clipped by 6 bases and J by 2 bases, with 13 bases between them. The germline gives CDR1 KGHDR, CDR2 SFDVKD. The CDR3 runs to 15 residues.

The chain combines TRBV11-2 with TRBJ2-5, with D unresolved. V lost 1 base, J lost 3 bases, and 6 bases lay in between. The length of the CDR3 is 13 residues. Germline-derived CDR1 and CDR2 are SGHAT and FQNNGV. The DNA of the CDR3 is TGTGCCAGCAGCTTAGGGCAGGAAGAGACCCAGTACTTC. It encodes CASSLGQEETQYF.

The CDR3 is CASRRRTSGTDTQYF. In DNA, the CDR3 is TGTGCCAGCAGACGACGGACTAGCGGCACAGATACGCAGTATTTT. The J gene is TRBJ2-3, the V gene TRBV12-3 or TRBV12-4, with 9 bases lining up with TRBD2. Unmatched junction bases numbered 5, after V lost 6 bases and J lost 1 base. This CDR3 contains 15 residues.

This clonotype was recorded many times. This rearrangement joins TRBV7-2 to TRBJ2-7; TRBD2 matches at 14 bases. The germline V gene encodes CDR1 SGHTA and CDR2 FQGNSA. Losses at the gene ends were 11 bases for V and 11 bases for J; bases not matched to a gene: 20. The CDR3 has 16 amino acids. CDR3 loop: CASQLKGRLAGGLEYF. The CDR3 region has the DNA TGTGCCTCTCAGCTTAAGGGGCGACTAGCGGGAGGGCTTGAGTACTTC.

This clonotype was counted at least ten times. V usage is TRBV7-8 and J usage is TRBJ2-5; weak D call: TRBD1 (6 bases). The length of the CDR3 is 13 residues. Germline CDR1 SGHVS, CDR2 FQNEAQ. The V end was cut by 3 bases, the J end by 3 bases, with 8 bases between. CDR3 bases: TGTGCCAGCAGCTTTGCAGGGGAAGAGACCCAGTACTTC. This encodes CASSFAGEETQYF.

This clonotype was recorded many times. V gene TRBV5-5 combines with J gene TRBJ2-1; TRBD2 is a possible D gene (6 bases). Germline V gene lookup returns CDR1 SGHKS and CDR2 YYEKEE (reference sequence). V was clipped by 2 bases and J by 4 bases, with 13 bases between them. This CDR3 has 15 amino acids. The CDR3 spells CASSLTGLQYNEQFF. CDR3 bases: TGTGCCAGCAGCTTAACTGGACTACAATACAATGAGCAGTTCTTC.

The chain employs TRBV24-1 and TRBJ1-5; 7 bases are shared with TRBD1. In germline, CDR1 is KGHDR, CDR2 SFDVKD. This CDR3 has 15 amino acids. The V gene end was trimmed by 5 bases and the J gene end by 3 bases; junction bases not matched to a gene: 6. CDR3 in DNA: TGTGCCACCAGTGCCAGGACAGGATCCAATCAGCCCCAGCATTTT. Residues: CATSARTGSNQPQHF.

This clonotype was detected ten times or more. The CDR3 nucleotides read TGCGCCAGCAGCGGACTAGCGGGGGGGCCTAGGAATACGCAGTATTTT. This encodes CASSGLAGGPRNTQYF. V is TRBV5-1 and J is TRBJ2-3; TRBD2 agrees at 15 bases. Looked up from germline, CDR1 is SGHRS and CDR2 is YFSETQ. This CDR3 has 16 amino acids. Trimming took 4 bases from V and 7 from J; bases not matched to a gene: 7. Supplemented by reference TRBV5-1 and TRBJ2-3, the full variable domain reads KAGVTQTPRYLIKTRGQQVTLSCSPISGHRSVSWYQQTPGQGLQFLFEYFSETQRNKGNFPGRFSGRQFSNSRSEMNVSTLELGDSALYLCASSGLAGGPRNTQYFGPGTRLTVL.

This clonotype was detected ten times or more. This chain connects TRBV7-2 to TRBJ2-7, with 13 bases fitting TRBD2. Germline CDR1 SGHTA, CDR2 FQGNSA. CDR3 length: 15 residues. V was pared by 5 bases and J by 6 bases, with 7 bases of the junction left unmatched. The DNA of the CDR3 is TGTGCCAGCAGCCTAGGACTAGCGGGAGAACGCGAGCAGTACTTC. Protein: CASSLGLAGEREQYF.

This clonotype occurred many times. The rearrangement links TRBV24-1 to TRBJ2-1; D not certain. This CDR3 is 12 amino acids long. Looked up from germline, CDR1 is KGHDR and CDR2 is SFDVKD. The V gene lost 7 bases and the J gene lost 9 bases, with 12 bases spanning the gap. The CDR3 DNA reads as TGTGCCACCAGAAGCGACGGTCTTGAGCAGTTCTTC. It specifies CATRSDGLEQFF.

This clonotype has just a few counts. The chain employs TRBV20-1 and TRBJ2-7; D is possibly TRBD2 (5 bases). The V end was cut by 3 bases, the J end by 7 bases, with 19 bases between. The CDR3 sequence is 14 residues long. Germline V CDR1 and CDR2: DFQATT, SNEGSKA (reference sequence). The CDR3 reads CSARVSDLRWEQYF. DNA for the CDR3: TGCAGTGCTAGGGTTAGCGACCTCCGCTGGGAGCAGTACTTC.

This clonotype appeared many times. The J gene is TRBJ1-1, the V gene TRBV4-1; D remains ambiguous. The V gene lost 4 bases and the J gene lost 2 bases, with 11 bases spanning the gap. The CDR3 runs to 14 residues. From germline, CDR1 is MGHRA and CDR2 YSYEKL. Written as DNA, the CDR3 is TGCGCCAGCAGCCCCTCCGGCACTAACACTGAAGCTTTCTTT. It is translated as CASSPSGTNTEAFF.

This clonotype has only a few counts. The chain has TRBV6-4 and TRBJ2-1, with 14 bases that match TRBD2. The CDR3 has 17 residues. Trimming at V came to 4 bases and at J to 5 bases, leaving 7 bases not matched to a gene. Germline V gene sequence: CDR1 MRHNA, CDR2 SNTAGT. For the CDR3, the DNA is TGTGCCAGCAGTGTGGGACTAGCGGGAGTTAGCGACAATGAGCAGTTCTTC. Amino acid sequence: CASSVGLAGVSDNEQFF.

This clonotype was detected a few times. This rearrangement joins TRBV12-3 or TRBV12-4 to TRBJ1-4, with D possibly matching TRBD1 (5 bases). Deletions cut 6 bases from V and 0 bases from J, with 14 bases between. The length of the CDR3 is 16 residues. The CDR3 sequence is CASSSGTASTNEKLFF. CDR3 in DNA: TGTGCCAGCAGCTCCGGGACCGCTTCAACTAATGAAAAACTGTTTTTT.

This clonotype was seen more than once but under ten times. This chain links TRBV20-1 with TRBJ1-3; D not certain. There are 14 residues in the CDR3. The V gene's germline CDR1 is DFQATT and CDR2 SNEGSKA (reference sequence). V was cut by 0 bases and J by 4 bases, with 10 bases left in between. The CDR3 protein is CSARDPTEGNTIYF. CDR3 DNA sequence: TGCAGTGCTAGAGATCCGACTGAAGGAAACACCATATATTTT.

V and J are TRBV7-9 and TRBJ1-6, with D maybe TRBD1 (5 bases). V lost 3 bases, J lost 10 bases, and 13 bases lay in between. This CDR3 region has 14 residues. CDR1 is SEHNR, CDR2 FQNEAQ, per germline (reference sequence). In DNA, the CDR3 is TGTGCCAGCAGCTTCGGGAGGGCAGGGTCACCCCTCCACTTT. Its translation is CASSFGRAGSPLHF. The full variable domain, completed using reference TRBV7-9 and TRBJ1-6, is DTGVSQNPRHKITKRGQNVTFRCDPISEHNRLYWYRQTLGQGPEFLTYFQNEAQLEKSRLLSDRFSAERPKGSFSTLEIQRTEQGDSAMYLCASSFGRAGSPLHFGNGTRLTVT.

This clonotype was observed many times. V and J are TRBV6-1 and TRBJ1-6; D might be TRBD1 (5 bases). V was shortened by 7 bases and J by 4 bases, with 14 bases between the two germline ends. The CDR3 covers 15 residues. CDR1 and CDR2 (germline): MNHNS, SASEGT. The DNA of the CDR3 is TGTGCCAGCAAGACCAGCAGGGCTTATAATTCACCCCTCCACTTT. As protein: CASKTSRAYNSPLHF.

This clonotype was picked up many times. A much larger clone is a single base away; this may be a read error. The chain employs TRBV19 and TRBJ1-2, with D perhaps matching TRBD1 (5 bases). The CDR3 covers 14 residues. Germline-derived CDR1 and CDR2 are LNHDA and SQIVND (reference sequence). Trimming left V 7 bases short and J 3 bases short, with 15 bases between. CDR3 sequence reads: CASTGTLHYYGYTF. The DNA of the CDR3 is TGTGCCAGTACCGGGACGCTGCACTACTATGGCTACACCTTC.

This clonotype was seen more than once but under ten times. The rearrangement links TRBV12-3 or TRBV12-4 to TRBJ2-5, with D perhaps being TRBD1 or TRBD2 (6 bases each). The CDR3 runs to 15 residues. V lost 0 bases and J lost 5, with 13 bases in between. The CDR3 nucleotides are TGTGCCAGCAGTTTAGCGAAAGGGGGGCGGGAGACCCAGTACTTC. Translation: CASSLAKGGRETQYF.

On this clonotype itself: Just one base apart from a much larger clone, this may be a read error. V gene TRBV4-3 combines with J gene TRBJ2-1, with 9 nucleotides matching TRBD1. Germline V CDR1 and CDR2: LGHNA, YSLEER. The CDR3 has 14 residues. In DNA, the CDR3 is TGCGCCAGCAGCCAGGGACAGGGTGACTGGGAGCAGCTCTTC. This codes for CASSQGQGDWEQLF.

In its sample, this clonotype was seen many times. This chain uses TRBV9 with TRBJ2-7, with D unclear. V lost 4 bases and J lost 2, with 7 bases in between. The CDR3 sequence is 12 residues long. The germline V gene encodes CDR1 SGDLS and CDR2 YYNGEE. The CDR3 loop reads CASSPRPYEQYF. CDR3 DNA: TGTGCCAGCAGCCCCCGACCCTACGAGCAGTACTTC. The variable domain in full, with the rest retrieved from reference TRBV9 and TRBJ2-7, is DSGVTQTPKHLITATGQRVTLRCSPRSGDLSVYWYQQSLDQGLQFLIQYYNGEERAKGNILERFSAQQFPDLHSELNLSSLELGDSALYFCASSPRPYEQYFGPGTRLTVT.